A single sample is the source of the 11 T cell receptor beta chains below, sequenced in a study of blood T cell repertoires in COVID-19. The method was immunoSEQ multiplex PCR; TCRdb's version includes in-frame clones alone and lacks a portion of them. The data hold about 250,000 clones, with 84% observed a single time. Source material: peripheral blood. The receptors originated from a man aged 45-60 years with active or convalescent COVID-19.

This chain connects TRBV7-3 to TRBJ2-4; 10 nucleotides agree with TRBD2. In germline, CDR1 is SGHTA, CDR2 FQGTGA. The CDR3 has 19 amino acids. V lost 1 base, J lost 0 bases, and 9 bases stayed unmatched. CDR3 bases: TGTGCCAGCAGCTTAAGGCCGGCCCCTAGCGGGGGAGCCAAAAACATTCAGTACTTC. Protein: CASSLRPAPSGGAKNIQYF.

This clone has a handful of counts. The rearrangement links TRBV5-5 to TRBJ1-4; TRBD1 aligns across 8 bases. This CDR3 is built from 18 residues. Germline loops: CDR1 SGHKS, CDR2 YYEKEE (reference sequence). Trimming cost V 4 bases and J 7 bases; bases outside gene matches: 18. The CDR3 nucleotides are TGTGCCAGCAGCCCCAGGACAGGGCTCCCTAGGGGTTCTGAAAAACTGTTTTTT. Translating gives CASSPRTGLPRGSEKLFF.

This chain links TRBV6-2 or TRBV6-3 with TRBJ2-3; 9 bases map to TRBD2. In germline, CDR1 is MNHEY, CDR2 SVGEGT. The CDR3 consists of 17 residues. J gave up 0 bases and V 2 bases, and 6 bases lay outside the gene matches. Here the CDR3 reads CASSYSGGTSSTDTQYF. The CDR3 DNA sequence: TGTGCCAGCAGTTACAGCGGGGGGACCTCTAGCACAGATACGCAGTATTTT.

This clone has just one count. This chain joins TRBV6-1 and TRBJ2-7; TRBD1 matches at 7 bases. This CDR3 contains 15 residues. Germline lookup yields CDR1 MNHNS and CDR2 SASEGT. Unmatched junction bases numbered 9, after V lost 0 bases and J lost 7 bases. The CDR3 protein is CASSEALGTVREQYF. DNA for the CDR3: TGTGCCAGCAGTGAAGCGCTTGGGACAGTTAGGGAGCAGTACTTC.

The chain combines TRBV2 with TRBJ2-1; 9 positions match TRBD1. The length of the CDR3 is 15 residues. Germline V gene data show CDR1 as SNHLY and CDR2 as FYNNEI. Trimming took 5 bases from V and 4 from J; bases not matched to a gene: 6. CDR3 loop: CASSPPTGGYNEQFF. Here the CDR3 DNA reads TGTGCCAGCAGTCCCCCGACAGGGGGGTACAATGAGCAGTTCTTC.

The chain has TRBV19 and TRBJ1-4, with D perhaps TRBD1 (6 bases). This CDR3 comprises 15 residues. Trimming shortened V by 6 bases and J by 0 bases, and 11 bases separated the two germline ends. Germline V gene lookup returns CDR1 LNHDA and CDR2 SQIVND (reference sequence). CDR3 sequence reads: CASRGGFATNEKLFF. CDR3 in DNA: TGTGCCAGTAGAGGGGGTTTCGCAACTAATGAAAAACTGTTTTTT.

This clone came up once. This sequence joins TRBV4-2 and TRBJ2-5, with TRBD2 matching 9 bases. J gave up 5 bases and V 0 bases, and 10 bases lay outside the gene matches. The CDR3 totals 17 residues. Germline lookup yields CDR1 LGHNA and CDR2 YNFKEQ. The CDR3 protein is CASSQEVAGATGETQYF. The CDR3 DNA reads as TGTGCCAGCAGCCAAGAAGTAGCGGGGGCTACGGGGGAGACCCAGTACTTC.

The chain joins TRBV5-1 to TRBJ2-3; 8 bases fit TRBD2. V was pared by 2 bases and J by 1 base, with 3 bases of the junction left unmatched. The germline gives CDR1 SGHRS, CDR2 YFSETQ. The CDR3 is 15 amino acids. CDR3 nucleotides: TGCGCCAGCAGCTTACTCGGGGGGGGCACAGATACGCAGTATTTT. Translation gives CASSLLGGGTDTQYF.

This chain connects TRBV19 to TRBJ1-4; D is uncertain. CDR3 length: 14 amino acids. CDR1 is LNHDA and CDR2 is SQIVND in the germline V gene (reference sequence). V dropped 5 bases and J dropped 0 bases, with 7 bases sitting between them. CDR3 loop: CASSYYATNEKLFF. The CDR3 DNA reads as TGTGCCAGTAGTTACTATGCAACTAATGAAAAACTGTTTTTT.

The chain couples TRBV19 to TRBJ1-6, with D tentatively TRBD1 (5 bases). The V and J ends lost 0 bases and 7 bases respectively, with 10 bases between them. The CDR3 length is 15 residues. Germline CDR1 and CDR2: LNHDA and SQIVND (reference sequence). The CDR3: CASSIDRAGNSPLHF. The CDR3 nucleotides are TGTGCCAGTAGTATAGACAGGGCCGGGAATTCACCCCTCCACTTT.

The J gene is TRBJ1-2, the V gene TRBV12-3 or TRBV12-4; 10 bases agree with TRBD1. There are 13 residues in the CDR3. J lost 13 bases, V lost 5 bases, and 10 bases had no gene match. The CDR3 loop is CASSPGQGTRRTF. The DNA of the CDR3 is TGTGCCAGCAGTCCGGGACAGGGGACTAGGCGCACCTTC.